These 25 T cell receptor beta chains were sequenced from one sample in a study of blood T cell repertoires in COVID-19. Repertoires were generated with immunoSEQ multiplex PCR, while TCRdb's copy carries only in-frame clones and drops some. The sample has around 180,000 clones; approximately 85% are singletons. The source material was peripheral blood. These receptors originate from a woman older than 75 with acute or convalescent COVID-19.

The rearrangement uses TRBV3-1 (or the pseudogene TRBV3-2) and TRBJ1-4; 7 bases agree with TRBD1. Germline V CDR1 and CDR2: LGHDT, YNNKEL (reference sequence). Germline trimming cut 4 bases from V and 10 bases from J; bases unmatched to any gene: 9. This CDR3 has 14 residues. The CDR3 region has the DNA TGTGCCAGCAGCCCAGGGACAGCGCAGGGAAAACTGTTTTTT. Translation: CASSPGTAQGKLFF.

The J gene is TRBJ2-3, the V gene TRBV5-4, with D possibly being TRBD2 (6 bases). Germline V gene data show CDR1 as SGHNT and CDR2 as YYREEE (reference sequence). With 0 bases removed from V and 6 bases from J, the gap between germline ends came to 11 bases. This CDR3 comprises 14 residues. The CDR3 protein is CASSLGGGPDTQYF. The CDR3 bases are TGTGCCAGCAGCTTGGGAGGAGGGCCCGATACGCAGTATTTT.

This clone has a single count. V usage is TRBV5-8 and J usage is TRBJ1-2; 8 bases are shared with TRBD1. CDR3 length: 14 amino acids. With 2 bases clipped from V and 3 bases from J, the junction kept 3 bases outside the gene matches. Per germline, CDR1 SGHTS and CDR2 YDEGEE. The chain's CDR3 is CASSLGTGYYGYTF. The CDR3 coding sequence is TGTGCCAGCAGCTTAGGGACAGGTTACTATGGCTACACCTTC.

This rearrangement joins TRBV5-4 to TRBJ2-5; D is uncertain. Trimming shortened V by 2 bases and J by 5 bases, and 4 bases separated the two germline ends. CDR1 is SGHNT and CDR2 is YYREEE in the germline V gene (reference sequence). The CDR3 runs 11 residues. For the CDR3, the DNA is TGTGCCAGCAGCTTCAGGGAGACCCAGTACTTC. Residues: CASSFRETQYF.

CDR3 residues: CATSTRDPYEQYF. CDR3 bases: TGTGCCACCAGCACACGGGATCCCTACGAGCAGTACTTC. The chain recombines TRBV15 with TRBJ2-7, with D perhaps matching TRBD2 (5 bases). CDR1 and CDR2 from the germline V gene are LNHNV and YYDKDF (reference sequence). CDR3 length: 13 amino acids. V lost 4 bases, J lost 2 bases, and 9 bases lay in between.

This sequence joins TRBV29-1 and TRBJ1-2; tentative D call: TRBD1 (5 bases). The CDR3 extends over 16 amino acids. The germline V and J ends were trimmed by 5 bases and 0 bases, with 19 bases remaining between them. Germline V gene data show CDR1 as SQVTM and CDR2 as ANQGSEA. CDR3 sequence (DNA): TGCAGCGTTCTGGCGGACACTCTGTGGGCTAACTATGGCTACACCTTC. Translated, it gives CSVLADTLWANYGYTF.

The chain employs TRBV14 and TRBJ1-1; D is unclear. With 4 bases removed from V and 5 bases from J, the gap between germline ends came to 11 bases. This CDR3 is 13 amino acids long. CDR1 SGHDN and CDR2 FVKESK come from the germline V gene. CDR3 region: CASSPFSRTEAFF. The CDR3 DNA sequence: TGTGCCAGCAGCCCCTTTTCTCGGACTGAAGCTTTCTTT.

The rearrangement joins TRBV29-1 to TRBJ2-7; D is unclear. V lost 4 bases and J 5 bases, leaving 12 bases between the germline ends. CDR3 length: 12 amino acids. CDR1 SQVTM and CDR2 ANQGSEA come from the germline V gene. The CDR3 protein is CSVGFRTHEQYF. The CDR3 DNA sequence: TGCAGCGTTGGGTTTAGAACCCACGAGCAGTACTTC.

The V gene is TRBV7-2, the J gene TRBJ1-1; D may be TRBD1 (5 bases). This CDR3 comprises 15 residues. Per germline, CDR1 SGHTA and CDR2 FQGNSA. Trimming cost V 4 bases and J 5 bases, with 17 bases left between them. The CDR3 loop reads CASSSTGGGWTEAFF. In nucleotides, the CDR3 is TGTGCCAGCAGCTCAACCGGGGGGGGTTGGACTGAAGCTTTCTTT.

J is TRBJ2-5 and V is TRBV9; tentative D call: TRBD2 (9 bases). The CDR3 spans 17 residues. Looked up from germline, CDR1 is SGDLS and CDR2 is YYNGEE. Trimming removed 0 bases from V and 5 bases from J, with 20 bases in between. This CDR3 reads CASSVEAGGQGGETQYF. Here the CDR3 DNA reads TGTGCCAGCAGCGTAGAAGCGGGAGGACAGGGCGGTGAGACCCAGTACTTC.

The chain recombines TRBV7-2 with TRBJ1-1; D is uncertain. The length of the CDR3 is 12 residues. V dropped 1 base and J dropped 10 bases, with 10 bases sitting between them. CDR1 and CDR2 from the germline V gene are SGHTA and FQGNSA. In nucleotides, the CDR3 is TGTGCCAGCAGCTTAGAGGTGGGGAGAGCTTTCTTT. Translating gives CASSLEVGRAFF.

This chain connects TRBV12-5 to TRBJ2-1; 7 nucleotides line up with TRBD2. The V gene's germline CDR1 is LGHNT and CDR2 FRNRAP. V lost 9 bases, J lost 4 bases, and 6 bases stayed unmatched. The CDR3 has 13 amino acids. The CDR3 DNA reads as TGTGCTAGCGCAGAGGGAGGGTACAATGAGCAGTTCTTC. Its protein product is CASAEGGYNEQFF.

The rearrangement joins TRBV5-4 to TRBJ2-7, with 10 bases matching TRBD1. The CDR3 extends over 12 amino acids. With V trimmed by 5 bases and J by 10 bases, 6 bases remained unmatched. Germline V CDR1 and CDR2: SGHNT, YYREEE (reference sequence). CDR3 amino acids: CASSPDRGEQYF. CDR3 DNA sequence: TGTGCCAGCAGTCCGGACAGGGGGGAACAGTACTTC. Full variable domain (outside the CDR3, taken from reference TRBV5-4 and TRBJ2-7): ETGVTQSPTHLIKTRGQQVTLRCSSQSGHNTVSWYQQALGQGPQFIFQYYREEENGRGNFPPRFSGLQFPNYSSELNVNALELDDSALYLCASSPDRGEQYFGPGTRLTVT.

The chain links TRBV7-3 to TRBJ2-7; D is perhaps TRBD2 (5 bases). This CDR3 is 13 amino acids long. From germline, CDR1 is SGHTA and CDR2 FQGTGA. The germline V and J ends were trimmed by 4 bases and 1 base, with 8 bases remaining between them. The CDR3 DNA reads as TGTGCCAGCAGCTACGGGGAGTCCTACGAGCAGTACTTC. It encodes CASSYGESYEQYF.

The chain joins TRBV19 to TRBJ1-2; D might be TRBD1 (6 bases). The CDR3 runs to 16 residues. Germline CDR1 reads LNHDA; CDR2 reads SQIVND (reference sequence). Trimming pared 3 bases from V and 4 bases from J, leaving 18 bases between. CDR3 protein: CASSIGQGRDSYGYTF. The CDR3 DNA reads as TGTGCCAGTAGTATCGGGCAGGGGAGGGACTCCTATGGCTACACCTTC.

The CDR3, as DNA: TGTGCCAGCAGCCCCTCGATCTCAGGCTACGAGCAGTACTTC. Protein: CASSPSISGYEQYF. The J gene is TRBJ2-7, the V gene TRBV5-4; unclear D gene. Per the germline V gene, CDR1 is SGHNT and CDR2 is YYREEE (reference sequence). Trimming cost V 4 bases and J 3 bases, with 14 bases left between them. CDR3 size: 14 residues.

The chain is built from TRBV29-1 and TRBJ2-5; tentatively, D is TRBD1 (6 bases). V lost 5 bases, J lost 5 bases, and 21 bases lay in between. This CDR3 region has 15 residues. Per the germline V gene, CDR1 is SQVTM and CDR2 is ANQGSEA. CDR3 sequence (DNA): TGCAGCGTTTCTTTGGGGGCTAGTACGAGGGAGACCCAGTACTTC. Translated: CSVSLGASTRETQYF. The whole variable domain, remainder taken from reference TRBV29-1 and TRBJ2-5, is SAVISQKPSRDICQRGTSLTIQCQVDSQVTMMFWYRQQPGQSLTLIATANQGSEATYESGFVIDKFPISRPNLTFSTLTVSNMSPEDSSIYLCSVSLGASTRETQYFGPGTRLLVL.

V and J are TRBV4-3 and TRBJ2-7; TRBD2 matches at 10 bases. The V segment lost 0 bases and the J segment 2 bases; nucleotides outside the gene matches: 4. Germline V gene data show CDR1 as LGHNA and CDR2 as YSLEER. The CDR3 loop spans 16 amino acids. Here the CDR3 reads CASSQDRLAGAYEQYF. For the CDR3, the DNA is TGCGCCAGCAGCCAAGATAGGCTAGCGGGGGCCTACGAGCAGTACTTC.

The rearrangement uses TRBV27 and TRBJ1-5, with 7 bases aligning to TRBD1. CDR1 and CDR2 from the germline V gene are MNHEY and SMNVEV (reference sequence). The CDR3 spans 14 residues. Trimming at V came to 3 bases and at J to 9 bases, leaving 8 bases not matched to a gene. The CDR3 DNA reads TGTGCCAGCAGTTTGGACAGGACCGGTAGGCCCCAGCATTTT. Its protein product is CASSLDRTGRPQHF.

This clone was seen just once. J is TRBJ1-2 and V is TRBV6-2 or TRBV6-3, with a possible D match to TRBD1 (6 bases). The germline CDR1 and CDR2 sequences are MNHEY and SVGEGT. The V end lost 5 bases, the J end lost 6 bases, and 13 bases lay between the germline ends. The CDR3 length is 13 residues. CDR3 nucleotides: TGTGCCAGCAGTGAGGACAGCCGAGATGGCTACACCTTC. Amino acid sequence: CASSEDSRDGYTF.

V gene TRBV6-4 combines with J gene TRBJ2-1; possibly TRBD1 for D (6 bases). Per germline, CDR1 MRHNA and CDR2 SNTAGT. The ends were cut back, 4 bases at V and 11 bases at J, with 18 bases in the middle. This CDR3 is built from 14 residues. The CDR3 DNA follows: TGTGCCAGCAGTGGGGGGCAGGGCTCTCCACAGCAGTTCTTC. Amino acid sequence: CASSGGQGSPQQFF.

The DNA of the CDR3 is TGTGCCAGCAGTGGGGGGCCTACAATGAACACTGAAGCTTTCTTT. Amino acids: CASSGGPTMNTEAFF. This chain uses TRBV25-1 with TRBJ1-1; D may be TRBD1 (6 bases). The V gene lost 4 bases and the J gene lost 0 bases, with 12 bases spanning the gap. The CDR3 contains 15 residues. Germline lookup yields CDR1 MGHDK and CDR2 SYGVNS. Combining the CDR3 with reference TRBV25-1 and TRBJ1-1 gives the whole variable domain EADIYQTPRYLVIGTGKKITLECSQTMGHDKMYWYQQDPGMELHLIHYSYGVNSTEKGDLSSESTVSRIRTEHFPLTLESARPSHTSQYLCASSGGPTMNTEAFFGQGTRLTVV.

The chain combines TRBV5-6 with TRBJ1-1; D unclear. The CDR3 loop spans 14 amino acids. Trimming pared 2 bases from V and 7 bases from J, leaving 15 bases between. Germline CDR1 reads SGHDT; CDR2 reads YYEEEE. This chain's CDR3 is CASSFISVTFEAFF. In nucleotides, the CDR3 is TGTGCCAGCAGCTTCATATCGGTCACTTTTGAAGCTTTCTTT.

V gene TRBV4-1 combines with J gene TRBJ2-2; TRBD2 agrees at 7 bases. This CDR3 has 13 residues. Germline-derived CDR1 and CDR2 are MGHRA and YSYEKL. The V gene end was trimmed by 5 bases and the J gene end by 5 bases; junction bases not matched to a gene: 2. CDR3 nucleotide sequence: TGCGCCAGCAGCTACGGGGGGACCGGGGAGCTGTTTTTT. Its protein product is CASSYGGTGELFF.

The chain employs TRBV7-3 and TRBJ2-3, with 7 positions matching TRBD1. The CDR3 length is 14 residues. Germline CDR1 reads SGHTA; CDR2 reads FQGTGA. The V segment lost 8 bases and the J segment 1 base; nucleotides outside the gene matches: 6. Here the CDR3 reads CASRRTGGTDTQYF. The CDR3 DNA sequence: TGTGCCAGCCGGAGGACAGGAGGCACAGATACGCAGTATTTT.